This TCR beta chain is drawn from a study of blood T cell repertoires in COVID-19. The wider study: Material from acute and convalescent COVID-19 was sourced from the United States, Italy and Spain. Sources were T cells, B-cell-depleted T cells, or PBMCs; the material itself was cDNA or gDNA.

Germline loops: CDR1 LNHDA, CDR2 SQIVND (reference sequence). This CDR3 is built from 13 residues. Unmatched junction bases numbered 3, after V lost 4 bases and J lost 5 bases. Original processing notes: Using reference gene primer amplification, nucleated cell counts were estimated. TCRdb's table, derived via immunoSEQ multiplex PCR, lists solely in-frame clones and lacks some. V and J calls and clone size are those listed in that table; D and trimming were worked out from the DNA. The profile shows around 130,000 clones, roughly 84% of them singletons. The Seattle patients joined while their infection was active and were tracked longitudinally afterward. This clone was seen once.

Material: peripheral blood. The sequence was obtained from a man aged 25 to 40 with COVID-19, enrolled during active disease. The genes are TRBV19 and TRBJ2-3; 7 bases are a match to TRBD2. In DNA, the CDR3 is TGTGCCAGTAGTACGGGGAGGGGAGATACGCAGTATTTT. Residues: CASSTGRGDTQYF.